This T cell receptor beta chain appears in the sequencing data of a study of breast tumors, draining lymph nodes, adjacent tissues. Notes on the study in general: Tumor TCR diversity was below lymph nodes but above nontumor tissue. That most tumor T cells come from lymph nodes remained unproven.

Comment on this clonotype: What it binds is not known. Since no conserved phenylalanine or tryptophan closes the CDR3, a read error is the likely cause.

The germline gives CDR1 DFQATT, CDR2 SNEGSKA (reference sequence). The CDR3 runs to 15 residues. Trimming removed 5 bases from V and 2 bases from J, with 16 bases in between. Via MiXCR, TCRdb re-called the multiplex PCR reads, giving one row per CDR3 protein. The table lists approximately 180,000 distinct CDR3 sequences, about 34% of them singletons. Breast cancer patients provided tissue from their axillary draining lymph nodes. The sequence derives from a female donor with breast cancer. Some clones in this sample may be carry-over from other donors' samples. The sample consisted of axillary lymph node tissue. The chain carries TRBV20-1 and TRBJ2-1, with D unclear. The CDR3 loop reads CSAPELGVAYNEQFS. CDR3 nucleotides: TGCAGTGCTCCGGAGCTAGGTGTCGCCTACAATGAGCAGTTCTCC.